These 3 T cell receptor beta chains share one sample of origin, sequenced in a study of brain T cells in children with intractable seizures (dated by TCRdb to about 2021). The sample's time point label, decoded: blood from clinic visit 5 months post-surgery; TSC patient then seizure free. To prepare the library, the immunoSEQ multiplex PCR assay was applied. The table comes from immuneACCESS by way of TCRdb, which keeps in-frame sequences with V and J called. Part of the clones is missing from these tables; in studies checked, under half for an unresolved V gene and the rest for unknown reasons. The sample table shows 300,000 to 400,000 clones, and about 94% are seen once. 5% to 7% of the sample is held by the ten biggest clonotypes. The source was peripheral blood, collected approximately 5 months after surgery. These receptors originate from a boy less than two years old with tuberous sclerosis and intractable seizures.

The CDR3 protein is CASKGGGNQPQHF. CDR3 DNA: TGTGCCAGCAAGGGGGGAGGCAATCAGCCCCAGCATTTT. The chain couples TRBV2 to TRBJ1-5, with D possibly TRBD1 on 6 matching bases. CDR1 is SNHLY, CDR2 FYNNEI, per germline. The CDR3 extends over 13 amino acids. Trimming cost V 7 bases and J 2 bases, with 9 bases left between them.

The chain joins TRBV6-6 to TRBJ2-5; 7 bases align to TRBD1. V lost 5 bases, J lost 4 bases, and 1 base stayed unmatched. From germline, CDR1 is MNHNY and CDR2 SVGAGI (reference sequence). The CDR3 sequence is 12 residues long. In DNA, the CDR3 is TGTGCCAGCAGTCCAGGGGGAGAGACCCAGTACTTC. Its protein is CASSPGGETQYF.

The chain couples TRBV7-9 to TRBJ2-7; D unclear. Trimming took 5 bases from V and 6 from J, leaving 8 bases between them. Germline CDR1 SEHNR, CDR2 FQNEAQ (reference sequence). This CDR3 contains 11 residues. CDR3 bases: TGTGCCAGCAGCGACGGTAGCGAGCAGTACTTC. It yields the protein CASSDGSEQYF. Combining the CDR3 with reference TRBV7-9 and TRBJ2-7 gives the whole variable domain DTGVSQNPRHKITKRGQNVTFRCDPISEHNRLYWYRQTLGQGPEFLTYFQNEAQLEKSRLLSDRFSAERPKGSFSTLEIQRTEQGDSAMYLCASSDGSEQYFGPGTRLTVT.